Each of the 30 T cell receptor beta chains below was sequenced from the same sample in a study of T cells in Graves' hyperthyroidism and ophthalmopathy. Authors of the study amplified TCR beta CDR3 regions from RNA transcripts. In the first-round RT-PCR of the TCR CDR3, the HTBI primer set was used. TCRdb ran MiXCR on the multiplex PCR reads and lists one entry per CDR3 protein. The sample lists 250,000 to 300,000 distinct CDR3 sequences; roughly 14% were seen once. The sample was blood. Source of these receptors: a woman aged 25 to 39 with Graves' hyperthyroidism that later progressed to Graves' ophthalmopathy.

This chain links TRBV4-1 with TRBJ2-3; D uncertain. The CDR3 contains 14 residues. Germline values: CDR1 MGHRA, CDR2 YSYEKL. Trimming removed 2 bases at V and 5 bases at J, with 11 bases between. The CDR3 sequence: CASSQTGARDTQYF. The CDR3, as DNA: TGCGCCAGCAGCCAAACTGGCGCCAGAGATACGCAGTATTTT.

The rearrangement joins TRBV7-2 to TRBJ2-7; 8 bases are shared with TRBD2. The CDR3 has 18 residues. Germline trimming cut 0 bases from V and 5 bases from J; bases unmatched to any gene: 15. The germline CDR1 and CDR2 sequences are SGHTA and FQGNSA. CDR3: CASSLAVRGAGVDHEQYF. CDR3 nucleotide sequence: TGTGCCAGCAGCTTAGCGGTCAGGGGAGCGGGAGTAGACCACGAGCAGTACTTC.

In this sample, this clonotype turned up many times. This sequence joins TRBV6-2 or TRBV6-3 and TRBJ1-5; D is ambiguous. The CDR3 totals 14 residues. Trimming took off 6 bases at V and 4 bases at J, with 13 bases between the two ends. Germline V gene lookup returns CDR1 MNHEY and CDR2 SVGEGT. This chain's CDR3 is CASSEDRANQPQHF. In DNA form, the CDR3 reads TGTGCCAGCAGCGAAGATAGGGCAAATCAGCCCCAGCATTTT.

This clonotype was picked up many times. At one end the junction does not follow the germline gene, possibly because of a read error. The gene calls are TRBV19 and TRBJ2-7, with TRBD1 matching over 10 bases. The CDR3 is made up of 14 amino acids. Germline values: CDR1 LNHDA, CDR2 SQIVND (reference sequence). The CDR3 DNA is TGTGCCAGCAGTACCGGGACAGGGGCCTACGAGCAGTACTTC. Translation gives CASSTGTGAYEQYF.

This clonotype was recorded many times. This rearrangement joins TRBV7-2 to TRBJ2-3, with D tentatively TRBD1 (6 bases). V was shortened by 5 bases and J by 3 bases, with 15 bases between the two germline ends. Germline lookup yields CDR1 SGHTA and CDR2 FQGNSA. This CDR3 region has 15 residues. CDR3: CASSPDRTFTDTQYF. In DNA, the CDR3 is TGTGCCAGCAGCCCCGACAGGACGTTTACAGATACGCAGTATTTT.

This clonotype was recorded many times. The rearrangement uses TRBV28 and TRBJ1-2, with D perhaps TRBD1 (6 bases). The CDR3 runs to 14 residues. The V end was cut by 8 bases, the J end by 4 bases, with 17 bases between. From germline, CDR1 is MDHEN and CDR2 SYDVKM. The CDR3 sequence is CASRPGGSIYGYTF. The DNA for the CDR3 is TGTGCCAGCCGCCCGGGGGGCTCGATCTATGGCTACACCTTC.

This clonotype was detected ten times or more. This sequence joins TRBV12-3 or TRBV12-4 and TRBJ2-7; 10 bases agree with TRBD2. V shed 5 bases and J 2 bases; nucleotides not matched to a gene: 9. The CDR3 runs to 16 residues. The CDR3 is CASSTTGTSVAYEQYF. The CDR3 DNA sequence: TGTGCCAGCAGTACAACCGGGACTAGCGTAGCCTACGAGCAGTACTTC.

Here the CDR3 DNA reads TGTGCCAGCAGTTTGGGACAGAAACGGAGCGAGCAGTACTTC. This gives the protein CASSLGQKRSEQYF. This chain joins TRBV28 and TRBJ2-7, with 7 bases that match TRBD1. V was pared by 3 bases and J by 6 bases, with 8 bases of the junction left unmatched. The CDR3 is 14 amino acids. Germline values: CDR1 MDHEN, CDR2 SYDVKM.

Many counts were recorded for this clonotype. This chain connects TRBV7-2 to TRBJ2-6, with 8 bases fitting TRBD1. Trimming cost V 2 bases and J 0 bases; bases outside gene matches: 9. The germline V gene encodes CDR1 SGHTA and CDR2 FQGNSA. The CDR3 loop spans 19 amino acids. CDR3 nucleotide sequence: TGTGCCAGCAGCTTACGGACAGGGCCATCCCTCTCTGGGGCCAACGTCCTGACTTTC. Amino acids: CASSLRTGPSLSGANVLTF.

This clonotype occurred a few times. The chain links TRBV24-1 to TRBJ2-6; D is ambiguous. CDR3 length: 14 residues. Germline V lookup: CDR1 KGHDR, CDR2 SFDVKD. Trimming left V 1 base short and J 4 bases short, with 4 bases between. As DNA, the CDR3 is TGTGCCACCAGTGATTTTGCCGGGGCCAACGTCCTGACTTTC. It is translated as CATSDFAGANVLTF.

This clonotype was counted only a few times. The chain uses TRBV4-2 and TRBJ2-1, with 11 bases that match TRBD2. CDR3 size: 15 residues. V was pared by 3 bases and J by 10 bases, with 8 bases of the junction left unmatched. Germline V gene sequence: CDR1 LGHNA, CDR2 YNFKEQ. CDR3 loop: CASSHDSGRAGEQFF. The CDR3 nucleotides read TGTGCCAGCAGCCATGATAGCGGGAGGGCCGGAGAGCAGTTCTTC.

This clonotype was picked up many times. This sequence joins TRBV6-2 or TRBV6-3 and TRBJ2-7; perhaps D is TRBD1 or TRBD2 (5 bases each). With 7 bases removed from V and 3 bases from J, the gap between germline ends came to 22 bases. In germline, CDR1 is MNHEY, CDR2 SVGEGT. The CDR3 runs to 16 residues. As DNA, the CDR3 is TGTGCCAGCACCCCGGATTGGATCGGGGCCAGCTACGAGCAGTACTTC. This codes for CASTPDWIGASYEQYF.

This clonotype appeared many times. J is TRBJ2-1 and V is TRBV6-1; TRBD2 matches at 11 bases. V dropped 5 bases and J dropped 7; count of bases not matched to a gene: 4. Germline CDR1 MNHNS, CDR2 SASEGT. The CDR3 is 14 amino acids. CDR3 protein: CASSIGLAGNEQFF. For the CDR3, the DNA is TGTGCCAGCAGTATCGGACTAGCGGGTAATGAGCAGTTCTTC.

This clonotype occurred a few times. This chain connects TRBV5-6 to TRBJ2-5; 11 bases agree with TRBD2. The germline CDR1 and CDR2 sequences are SGHDT and YYEEEE. The CDR3 totals 16 residues. The ends lost 2 bases at V and 4 bases at J; junction bases unmatched: 7. The CDR3, as DNA: TGTGCCAGCAGCTTCTCCGTAGCGGGAGGGGGAGAGACCCAGTACTTC. The encoded protein is CASSFSVAGGGETQYF.

This clonotype was found many times. The chain has TRBV27 and TRBJ2-7, with D tentatively TRBD2 (5 bases). CDR3 length: 14 amino acids. V was clipped by 5 bases and J by 6 bases, with 17 bases between them. Germline V gene data show CDR1 as MNHEY and CDR2 as SMNVEV (reference sequence). CDR3 sequence (DNA): TGTGCCAGCAGTCTTAGCCCAGGAGGCGGCGAGCAGTACTTC. Its protein is CASSLSPGGGEQYF.

The chain carries TRBV28 and TRBJ2-7; no reliable D call. Deletions cut 2 bases from V and 3 bases from J, with 14 bases between. Germline values: CDR1 MDHEN, CDR2 SYDVKM. The CDR3 totals 15 residues. The CDR3 nucleotides are TGTGCCAGCAGTTTAATCCGGGTAGCAGGCTACGAGCAGTACTTC. Its translation: CASSLIRVAGYEQYF.

This clonotype was counted between two and nine times. This sequence joins TRBV2 and TRBJ2-5, with D perhaps matching TRBD2 (5 bases). This CDR3 is 12 amino acids long. Germline values: CDR1 SNHLY, CDR2 FYNNEI. V lost 6 bases to trimming and J lost 5 bases, with 10 bases between them. The CDR3 DNA reads TGTGCCAGCAGGATACTAGAGGAGACCCAGTACTTC. It codes for CASRILEETQYF.

This clonotype has at least ten counts. The chain links TRBV30 to TRBJ1-2; D unresolved. V lost 1 base to trimming and J lost 8 bases, with 14 bases between them. Germline CDR1 and CDR2: GTSNPN and SVGIG (reference sequence). CDR3 length equals 13 residues. CDR3: CAWSAILQAGYTF. In DNA, the CDR3 is TGTGCCTGGAGTGCTATTTTGCAGGCGGGCTACACCTTC.

This clonotype showed up many times. The rearrangement joins TRBV9 to TRBJ1-5; a possible D gene is TRBD1 (5 bases). Deletions cut 4 bases from V and 4 bases from J, with 15 bases between. The CDR3 is 15 amino acids. CDR1 and CDR2 from the germline V gene are SGDLS and YYNGEE. The CDR3 protein is CASSPEGALNQPQHF. CDR3 coding DNA: TGTGCCAGCAGCCCAGAAGGGGCCCTAAATCAGCCCCAGCATTTT.

This clonotype has a count of ten or more. This chain joins TRBV6-1 and TRBJ2-7; D unclear. The germline V and J ends were trimmed by 2 bases and 4 bases, with 21 bases remaining between them. This CDR3 region has 17 residues. Looked up from germline, CDR1 is MNHNS and CDR2 is SASEGT. The CDR3 DNA sequence: TGTGCCAGCAGTGAATATCCCCCCGGAGTTAGACCGTACGAGCAGTACTTC. It yields the protein CASSEYPPGVRPYEQYF.

This clonotype was detected ten times or more. The CDR3 bases are TGTGCCAGCAGTTCTTCTTGGACAGGGAAAGGGTACACTGAAGCTTTCTTT. Translated, it gives CASSSSWTGKGYTEAFF. The chain combines TRBV27 with TRBJ1-1, with TRBD1 identical over 8 bases. V was pared by 4 bases and J by 3 bases, with 13 bases of the junction left unmatched. The CDR3 has 17 residues. Germline V gives CDR1 MNHEY, CDR2 SMNVEV (reference sequence).

The sample holds many counts of this clonotype. This chain joins TRBV4-2 and TRBJ1-5, with D unresolved. The V end lost 2 bases, the J end lost 0 bases, and 5 bases lay between the germline ends. The V gene's germline CDR1 is LGHNA and CDR2 YNFKEQ. This CDR3 has 14 amino acids. The CDR3: CASSQTDSNQPQHF. As DNA, the CDR3 is TGTGCCAGCAGCCAAACAGATAGCAATCAGCCCCAGCATTTT.

The chain carries TRBV11-3 and TRBJ2-7, with TRBD2 as a possible D gene (6 bases). The ends were cut back, 3 bases at V and 5 bases at J, with 17 bases in the middle. The CDR3 is 15 amino acids. Per the germline V gene, CDR1 is SGHNT and CDR2 is YENEEA. CDR3 nucleotides: TGTGCCAGCAGCTTTGGGGTCGGGGGACGAGACGAGCAGTACTTC. This translates into CASSFGVGGRDEQYF.

This clonotype was counted at least ten times. The rearrangement joins TRBV28 to TRBJ2-7, with D perhaps matching TRBD1 (5 bases). Germline V gene data show CDR1 as MDHEN and CDR2 as SYDVKM. The V end lost 5 bases, the J end lost 3 bases, and 8 bases lay between the germline ends. This CDR3 contains 12 residues. CDR3 sequence (DNA): TGTGCCAGCAGTGGACAAGTCTACGAGCAGTACTTC. It codes for CASSGQVYEQYF. The variable domain in full, with the rest retrieved from reference TRBV28 and TRBJ2-7, is DVKVTQSSRYLVKRTGEKVFLECVQDMDHENMFWYRQDPGLGLRLIYFSYDVKMKEKGDIPEGYSVSREKKERFSLILESASTNQTSMYLCASSGQVYEQYFGPGTRLTVT.

This clonotype was counted ten times or more. The genes are TRBV2 and TRBJ2-1, with 12 nucleotides matching TRBD2. Per the germline V gene, CDR1 is SNHLY and CDR2 is FYNNEI. There are 16 residues in the CDR3. V shed 5 bases, J shed 5 bases, and the junction held 7 bases outside the gene matches. CDR3 in DNA: TGTGCCAGCAGTTATGACACTAGCGGGAGGCACAATGAGCAGTTCTTC. Its translation: CASSYDTSGRHNEQFF.

On this clonotype: Being one base from a much bigger clone, this may be a read error. This rearrangement joins TRBV12-3 or TRBV12-4 to TRBJ1-6; TRBD1 agrees at 7 bases. V shed 5 bases, J shed 11 bases, and the junction held 12 bases outside the gene matches. CDR3 size: 15 residues. CDR3 amino acids: CASSPRTGRNPPLHF. For the CDR3, the DNA is TGTGCCAGCAGTCCACGGACAGGCCGGAATCCACCCCTCCACTTT.

Of note for this clonotype: One base away lies a much larger clone, so this may be a sequencing read error. The V and J genes are TRBV10-3 and TRBJ2-7, with TRBD1 identical over 9 bases. The CDR3 is 12 amino acids. The V gene end was trimmed by 6 bases and the J gene end by 5 bases; junction bases not matched to a gene: 2. From germline, CDR1 is ENHRY and CDR2 SYGVKD. CDR3 protein: CAISDRGDEQYF. DNA for the CDR3: TGTGCCATCAGCGACAGGGGGGACGAGCAGTACTTC.

This clonotype has a count of ten or more. This sequence joins TRBV7-9 and TRBJ2-3; unclear D gene. V was shortened by 1 base and J by 0 bases, with 8 bases between the two germline ends. The CDR3 runs 15 residues. CDR1 SEHNR and CDR2 FQNEAQ come from the germline V gene (reference sequence). CDR3 in amino acids: CASSLERLSTDTQYF. CDR3 nucleotide sequence: TGTGCCAGCAGCTTAGAGAGGCTCAGCACAGATACGCAGTATTTT.

This clonotype came up many times. This chain uses TRBV7-8 with TRBJ1-5; D remains unclear. With 4 bases removed from V and 7 bases from J, the gap between germline ends came to 14 bases. Germline V gives CDR1 SGHVS, CDR2 FQNEAQ. This CDR3 region has 14 residues. The CDR3 here is CASSSRTPDQPQHF. CDR3 DNA: TGTGCCAGCAGCTCCCGGACGCCTGACCAGCCCCAGCATTTT.

Remarks on this clonotype: It may be a read error: a sequence one base away is much more abundant. This sequence joins TRBV7-9 and TRBJ2-2; 11 bases are shared with TRBD2. This CDR3 contains 15 residues. Germline-derived CDR1 and CDR2 are SEHNR and FQNEAQ (reference sequence). CDR3 in amino acids: CAKTGLAANTGEPFF. As DNA, the CDR3 is TGTGCCAAGACGGGACTAGCGGCCAACACCGGGGAGCCGTTTTTT.